What follows describes a single T cell receptor beta chain. Its matching antigen is unknown. CDR1 and CDR2 (germline): SGDLS, YYNGEE. The CDR3 runs 16 residues. The data were taken from a study of monozygotic twins with inflammatory bowel disease. Notes on the study in general: Immunosuppressive treatment differences may have increased patient repertoire variability. Findings did not support one strong IBD-associated signal or clonotype.

TCRdb reprocessed the 5' RACE reads, with one entry per CDR3 protein and no DNA. This table holds 150,000 to 200,000 distinct CDR3 sequences. With no T cell sorting beforehand, total RNA was isolated from whole blood. This clonotype originated in a human donor with ulcerative colitis or Crohn's disease, or a healthy co-twin of an affected twin (not recorded which). The sample was blood. This chain joins TRBV9 and TRBJ2-3; absent DNA, TCRdb's TRBD1 call cannot be checked. The CDR3: CASSVAGGDITDTQYF.